The sequence of this T cell receptor beta chain was determined in a study of post-analysis software for immune sequencing data. Study-wide results and limits: In patients, TRBV5-6, TRBV5-1 and TRBV20-1 belonged to roughly five TRBV segments found more frequently than in controls.

As for this clonotype: Its target is not known.

TCR beta libraries were prepared from cDNA with unique molecular identifiers. MiXCR, run by TCRdb on the PCR reads, gives a single entry per CDR3 protein. This sample has about half a million distinct CDR3 sequences, with roughly 46% found just once. The ends were cut back, 7 bases at V and 3 bases at J, with 16 bases in the middle. This CDR3 contains 15 residues. Germline CDR1 and CDR2: MNHEY and SMNVEV (reference sequence). The sequenced sample consisted of blood. The sequence was collected from a girl between 5 and 17 years old with multiple sclerosis. The V and J genes are TRBV27 and TRBJ2-1, with D perhaps TRBD2 (6 bases). The CDR3 nucleotides are TGTGCCAGCAACTCGGTGGGCGGGGACTACAATGAGCAGTTCTTC. Translation: CASNSVGGDYNEQFF.